The 10 T cell receptor beta chains reported below all come from one sample, sequenced in a study of T cells after yellow fever vaccination (dated by TCRdb to between 2017 and 2020). The method behind the library was 5' RACE. Reads for this sample came from an Illumina NovaSeq 6000. Using fastp at Q25 and MiXCR, TCRdb reprocessed the public reads and kept productive beta chains. Rows with one shared CDR3 protein collapse into an entry with the most common genes and DNA. The sample records 310,000 or so distinct CDR3 sequences, 3% to 4.5% of which are singletons. The ten largest clonotypes hold 23% of the sample. The sample's treatment or condition label, decoded: live attenuated yellow fever vaccine strain. Material: PBMCs, obtained on the day of the yellow fever booster vaccination. The origin of the receptors is a man in his late teens or twenties who received the YFV17D yellow fever vaccine.

There are a few counts of this clonotype. The V gene is TRBV12-3 or TRBV12-4, the J gene TRBJ2-1; 7 bases fit TRBD2. V trimming: 7 bases; J trimming: 8 bases; junction bases outside the gene matches: 14. The CDR3 spans 15 residues. In nucleotides, the CDR3 is TGTGCCAGCACGCGGAACGCAGCGGGGTATCATGAGCAGTTCTTC. It translates to CASTRNAAGYHEQFF.

This clonotype has ten or more counts. V usage is TRBV10-3 and J usage is TRBJ1-1; D remains ambiguous. The germline gives CDR1 ENHRY, CDR2 SYGVKD. The V end was cut by 2 bases, the J end by 0 bases, with 7 bases between. This CDR3 spans 14 amino acids. The CDR3 protein is CAISENGMNTEAFF. The DNA for the CDR3 is TGTGCCATCAGTGAGAACGGGATGAACACTGAAGCTTTCTTT.

The rearrangement uses TRBV25-1 and TRBJ2-1; TRBD2 aligns across 10 bases. Trimming at V came to 7 bases and at J to 9 bases, leaving 18 bases not matched to a gene. The CDR3 loop spans 17 amino acids. Looked up from germline, CDR1 is MGHDK and CDR2 is SYGVNS. The CDR3 bases are TGTGCCAGCATTCCCACGAGCGGTAGCGGGGGGATAAGTGAGCAGTTCTTC. Translating it yields CASIPTSGSGGISEQFF.

This clonotype was recorded a few times. V usage is TRBV11-2 and J usage is TRBJ1-6; D unresolved. The V and J ends lost 4 bases and 5 bases respectively, with 15 bases between them. CDR3 length: 16 amino acids. The V gene's germline CDR1 is SGHAT and CDR2 FQNNGV. CDR3 amino acids: CASSSYWGFNNSPLHF. In DNA, the CDR3 is TGTGCCAGCAGCTCTTATTGGGGATTCAATAATTCACCCCTCCACTTT.

This clonotype was seen repeatedly, ten times or more. V is TRBV29-1 and J is TRBJ2-4; D perhaps matches TRBD1 (6 bases). Trimming took off 0 bases at V and 4 bases at J, with 13 bases between the two ends. CDR3 length: 15 amino acids. Germline CDR1 reads SQVTM; CDR2 reads ANQGSEA. CDR3 region: CSVEESGDEKNIQYF. The CDR3 DNA follows: TGCAGCGTTGAAGAGTCAGGGGATGAGAAAAACATTCAGTACTTC. Filled out from reference TRBV29-1 and TRBJ2-4, the complete variable domain reads SAVISQKPSRDICQRGTSLTIQCQVDSQVTMMFWYRQQPGQSLTLIATANQGSEATYESGFVIDKFPISRPNLTFSTLTVSNMSPEDSSIYLCSVEESGDEKNIQYFGAGTRLSVL.

This clonotype was detected many times. This chain connects TRBV5-1 to TRBJ2-5; D is possibly TRBD1 (7 bases). V was shortened by 4 bases and J by 5 bases, with 18 bases between the two germline ends. Germline CDR1 reads SGHRS; CDR2 reads YFSETQ. The CDR3 consists of 15 residues. The CDR3 here is CASSPGGGPGETQYF. CDR3 nucleotides: TGCGCCAGCAGCCCCGGAGGGGGCCCGGGGGAGACCCAGTACTTC.

This clonotype was counted at least ten times. The CDR3, as DNA: TGTGCCAGCAGTATATGGGGAGGTCGGCAGCCCCAGCATTTT. Translated: CASSIWGGRQPQHF. The chain carries TRBV27 and TRBJ1-5; D is ambiguous. The germline V gene encodes CDR1 MNHEY and CDR2 SMNVEV (reference sequence). V was shortened by 5 bases and J by 7 bases, with 15 bases between the two germline ends. There are 14 residues in the CDR3.

This clonotype was counted ten times or more. The rearrangement uses TRBV7-2 and TRBJ2-1, with TRBD2 matching 7 bases. Germline CDR1 and CDR2: SGHTA and FQGNSA. This CDR3 region has 13 residues. The CDR3 is CGSGGSFYNEQFF. CDR3 DNA sequence: TGTGGGTCCGGGGGGTCGTTCTACAATGAGCAGTTCTTC.

This clonotype came up a few times. The rearrangement joins TRBV29-1 to TRBJ1-1, with D perhaps matching TRBD1 (5 bases). The CDR3 runs to 14 residues. Germline-derived CDR1 and CDR2 are SQVTM and ANQGSEA. With 3 bases removed from V and 1 base from J, the gap between germline ends came to 12 bases. The CDR3: CSVEVAGRNTEAFF. The CDR3 DNA sequence: TGCAGCGTTGAGGTGGCAGGGCGGAACACTGAAGCTTTCTTT.

The genes are TRBV6-2 or TRBV6-3 and TRBJ1-1; the D is unclear. The germline CDR1 and CDR2 sequences are MNHEY and SVGEGT. The CDR3 extends over 14 amino acids. Trimming removed 5 bases at V and 3 bases at J, with 13 bases between. For the CDR3, the DNA is TGTGCCAGCAGTAAGGGTCGAGCGTACACTGAAGCTTTCTTT. It codes for CASSKGRAYTEAFF.